This T cell receptor beta chain was sequenced during a study of blood T cell repertoires in COVID-19 (TCRdb year 2020). Background for the entire study: Samples covering the acute and convalescent phases of COVID-19 were provided by collaborators in the United States, Italy and Spain. The material from the prospective study consisted of cDNA or gDNA derived from T cells, B-cell-depleted T cells, or PBMCs. The dataset comprised deeply sampled blood TCRbeta repertoires from subjects exposed to, actively infected with, or recovered from COVID-19. The repertoires were released in a freely available public database meant as a resource for research on the immune response to SARS-CoV-2. The samples were drawn from the first 160 participants of the ongoing ImmuneRACE study and from under 1,500 subjects provided by 6 global collaborators. Nearly every sample came with metadata listing a de-identified subject ID, COVID-19 status, age in years and sex. Where available, HLA class I and class II types were obtained from metadata supplied by the sample provider rather than from assay-based typing.

In the prospective study, participants were roughly 18 to 100 years old, resided in about two dozen geographic areas of the United States, and were enrolled through a virtual design. In the prospective study, cohorts were assigned on the basis of participant-reported clinical history obtained from a screening survey and a study questionnaire. Each participant in the prospective study had whole blood, serum and a nasopharyngeal or oropharyngeal swab collected by mobile phlebotomists. Prospective study participants could optionally give additional blood draws and questionnaires over an approximately 2-month period. Blood samples from the prospective study were shipped frozen or at room temperature prior to DNA extraction. TCRbeta CDR3 regions were amplified from genomic DNA using the immunoSEQ Assay, a bias-controlled multiplex PCR. In the paper's pipeline: The number of nucleated cells in each sample was estimated by amplification of reference gene primers within the assay. To quantify the absolute abundance of each unique TCRbeta CDR3 rearrangement, sequence reads were collapsed and filtered. Productive Simpson clonality was computed per sample as the square root of Simpson's diversity index over productive rearrangements. Here the immuneACCESS table is served through TCRdb, limited to in-frame sequences with V and J called. Missing clones are a known gap in these copies; in checked studies unresolved V genes cover under half, and the rest lacks a known reason. V and J calls and clone size are copied from that table; D and trimming were computed from the DNA. The sample table lists 300,000 to 400,000 clones, approximately 90% of them with a count of one. The ten largest clones represent over 0.9% of the sample.

Results and caveats for the whole study, not just this receptor: The amount of clinical and demographic metadata varied by source and participant and was provided uncurated.

Turning to this clone: The target of this receptor is not known. Nothing much larger sits one base from this clone, and base qualities are not available.

Sequenced material: PBMCs or T cells enriched from blood (not recorded which). This sequence originates from a woman in her twenties or thirties with acute COVID-19.

The CDR3 sequence is CASSRTENYEQYF. The bases read TGTGCCAGCAGTAGGACAGAGAACTACGAGCAGTACTTC. The chain uses TRBV6-5 and TRBJ2-7; 6 matching bases give a weak D call of TRBD1. Via the germline V gene, CDR1 is MNHEY and CDR2 SVGAGI. The CDR3 sequence holds 13 residues, the cysteine and phenylalanine included. Left in the record is the CDR3 DNA by itself, 39 bases read in frame from the first base. A distance of 11 bases separates the germline ends of V and J, which lose 5 bases and 3 bases respectively.